This TCR beta chain emerged from a study of patients and donors after allogeneic stem cell transplantation. This clonotype was recorded at least ten times. TCRdb re-called the RT-PCR reads through MiXCR, storing one row per CDR3 protein. The sample shows under 95,000 distinct CDR3 sequences, 4.5% to 5% of them seen only once. V lost 6 bases, J lost 4 bases, and 10 bases lay in between. The length of the CDR3 is 12 residues. Germline assignment: CDR1 MNHEY and CDR2 SVGAGI. The J gene is TRBJ2-7, the V gene TRBV6-5, with D perhaps being TRBD1 or TRBD2 (5 bases each). Sample: blood, either unsorted or a sorted T cell fraction (not recorded which). This TCR derives from a human donor who was either an allogeneic HSCT recipient or a stem cell or donor lymphocyte infusion donor (not recorded which). It is not recorded whose cells these are; they may come from a transplant donor. The CDR3 DNA reads TGTGCCAGCAGCGGGACGGTTTACGAGCAGTACTTC. As protein: CASSGTVYEQYF.